This is a list of T cell receptor beta chains from one sample in a study of T cells in localized non-small cell lung cancer. Method: immunoSEQ multiplex PCR; TCRdb's copy keeps in-frame clones and lacks some. Here the sample spans tens of thousands of clones, roughly 90% being singletons. Sequences were derived from PBMCs, sampled before any cancer treatment. These receptors were collected from a man between 40 and 70 years old with stage II lung adenocarcinoma. The CDR3 runs from the conserved cysteine through the conserved F or W. Each record gives: D gene, clone size, V gene, J gene, CDR3 DNA, CDR3 protein. The D gene is left open where the match is weak. For some rows the clone size is stated as once, few or many, or as a class when expanded; others skip it.

NA	NA	TRBV6-5	TRBJ2-2	TGTGCCAGCACTTTAGGAGGGGAGCTGTTTTTT	CASTLGGELFF
TRBD1	NA	TRBV7-2	TRBJ1-3	TGTGCCAGCAGCTTAGCACAGGGGGCGATCGGAAACACCATATATTTT	CASSLAQGAIGNTIYF
NA	NA	TRBV7-6	TRBJ1-5	TGTGCCAGCACCTCCGTCGCGGGGGCCCAGCCCCAGCATTTT	CASTSVAGAQPQHF
NA	NA	TRBV5-5	TRBJ2-2	TGTGCCAGCAGCTTGGAGGGGGGGGCTGGCACCGGGGAGCTGTTTTTT	CASSLEGGAGTGELFF
TRBD2	once	TRBV6-4	TRBJ2-7	TGTGCCAGCAGCGCTCTAGCGGGAGAGGTGGAGCAGTACTTC	CASSALAGEVEQYF
TRBD2	NA	TRBV7-9	TRBJ2-4	TGTGCCAGCAGCTTAGTTAGCGGGAATAGAAACATTCAGTACTTC	CASSLVSGNRNIQYF
NA	NA	TRBV28	TRBJ1-2	TGTGCCAGCATTAAAGGCGGCAACTATGGCTACACCTTC	CASIKGGNYGYTF
NA	NA	TRBV5-6	TRBJ2-7	TGTGCCAGCAGCTTGGCGGACCCCTACGAGCAGTACTTC	CASSLADPYEQYF
NA	NA	TRBV29-1	TRBJ1-2	TGCAGCCCTCCCCTTATCCACACCTTC	CSPPLIHTF
TRBD2	once	TRBV5-1	TRBJ2-3	TGCGCCAGCAGCCTGGGAACTAGCGGAACAGATACGCAGTATTTT	CASSLGTSGTDTQYF
TRBD2	NA	TRBV30	TRBJ2-3	TGTGCCTGGAGTGCCGGTACTAGCGGGAGTAGCACAGATACGCAGTATTTT	CAWSAGTSGSSTDTQYF
TRBD1	NA	TRBV6-6	TRBJ1-2	TGTGCCAGCAGTTACACGGACAGGGGGTATGGCTACACCTTC	CASSYTDRGYGYTF
TRBD1	NA	TRBV28	TRBJ1-2	TGTGCCAGCAGTGCGGGACAGAACTATGGCTACACCTTC	CASSAGQNYGYTF